What follows are 9 T cell receptor beta chains derived from one specimen sequenced in a study of T-cell memory formation after mild COVID-19. MiXCR, applied by TCRdb to the 5' RACE reads, yields one record per CDR3 protein. In the table there are about 360,000 distinct CDR3 sequences, roughly 13% of which are singletons. Sequencing input: PBMCs or a T cell subset sorted from them (not recorded which). These receptors all come from a man younger than 35 who had mild COVID-19 (a few samples of this study predate the infection). Cell type and time point are not known.

This clonotype was observed a few times. CDR3 region: CASSPSGGGQYEQYV. The DNA for the CDR3 is TGTGCCAGCTCGCCGTCAGGGGGGGGTCAATACGAGCAGTACGTC. This chain joins TRBV18 and TRBJ2-7; D is tentatively TRBD1 or TRBD2 (7 bases each). Per germline, CDR1 KGHSH and CDR2 LQKENI. CDR3 size: 15 residues. Trimming took off 6 bases at V and 4 bases at J, with 19 bases between the two ends.

The rearrangement joins TRBV15 to TRBJ2-3, with D perhaps TRBD1 (5 bases). V was cut by 3 bases and J by 2 bases, with 9 bases left in between. Germline V lookup: CDR1 LNHNV, CDR2 YYDKDF (reference sequence). The CDR3 covers 14 residues. The CDR3 protein is CATSRDTLTDTQYF. CDR3 DNA sequence: TGTGCCACCAGCAGGGACACGCTCACAGATACGCAGTATTTT.

This chain uses TRBV5-1 with TRBJ2-1; D is unresolved. Germline V CDR1 and CDR2: SGHRS, YFSETQ. CDR3 length: 14 amino acids. The V and J ends lost 5 bases and 5 bases respectively, with 14 bases between them. Here the CDR3 reads CASSLPNRNNEQFF. In DNA, the CDR3 is TGCGCCAGCAGTCTACCTAATCGGAACAATGAGCAGTTCTTC.

At least ten counts were recorded for this clonotype. The chain uses TRBV5-1 and TRBJ2-1; tentative D call: TRBD1 (5 bases). Germline CDR1 is SGHRS and CDR2 is YFSETQ. V dropped 3 bases and J dropped 5 bases, with 18 bases sitting between them. The CDR3 contains 16 residues. CDR3 DNA: TGCGCCAGCAGCTACGCCCGAGACAGCAAAAACAATGAGCAGTTCTTC. Translating gives CASSYARDSKNNEQFF.

This clonotype was observed many times. The V and J genes are TRBV5-1 and TRBJ2-2, with 7 bases that match TRBD1. V was clipped by 4 bases and J by 6 bases; unmatched bases: 3. This CDR3 comprises 13 residues. Per the germline V gene, CDR1 is SGHRS and CDR2 is YFSETQ. CDR3 DNA: TGCGCCAGCAGCCCCGACAGGGCCGGGGAGCTGTTTTTT. Translation gives CASSPDRAGELFF.

This clonotype showed up just a few times. The genes are TRBV19 and TRBJ2-2; D call uncertain. The CDR3 totals 15 residues. Germline V lookup: CDR1 LNHDA, CDR2 SQIVND (reference sequence). The ends were cut back, 5 bases at V and 4 bases at J, with 14 bases in the middle. The CDR3 spells CASSLHSKPTGELFF. CDR3 DNA sequence: TGTGCCAGTAGTCTCCACAGCAAACCCACCGGGGAGCTGTTTTTT.

A few counts support this clonotype. The chain uses TRBV12-3 or TRBV12-4 and TRBJ2-4, with a tentative D call TRBD2 (6 bases). The CDR3 is 14 residues long. With 3 bases removed from V and 4 bases from J, the gap between germline ends came to 10 bases. The DNA of the CDR3 is TGTGCCAGCAGTTTTGGGGGGTCTAAAAACATTCAGTACTTC. Protein: CASSFGGSKNIQYF.

This clonotype was detected only once. The chain links TRBV9 to TRBJ1-2, with D unresolved. The CDR3 totals 13 residues. V was cut by 0 bases and J by 2 bases, with 5 bases left in between. Germline assignment: CDR1 SGDLS and CDR2 YYNGEE. CDR3 in DNA: TGTGCCAGCAGCGTAGGACGGAACTATGGCTACACCTTC. Its translation is CASSVGRNYGYTF.

The chain is built from TRBV9 and TRBJ2-5; D possibly uses TRBD1 or TRBD2 (6 bases each). V lost 3 bases to trimming and J lost 0 bases, with 9 bases between them. The CDR3 extends over 14 amino acids. Germline assignment: CDR1 SGDLS and CDR2 YYNGEE. This CDR3 reads CASSGGAHQETQYF. The CDR3 nucleotides are TGTGCCAGCAGCGGGGGGGCGCACCAAGAGACCCAGTACTTC.